Presented here are 22 T cell receptor beta chains from one specimen sequenced in a study of vaccination effects on CD4 cells after COVID-19. Antigen-specific CD4+ T cells were expanded with viral peptide pools in the ViraFEST assay before sequencing. After around ten days in culture, the CD4+ T cells were isolated. This individual contracted SARS-CoV-2 between March and December 2020, as verified by PCR. Their recognized antigens are unknown. Assay: immunoSEQ multiplex PCR; the TCRdb copy retains only in-frame clones and omits some. The table records tens of thousands of clones, about 81% of them present only once. The sequencing here drew on CD4+ T cells from PBMCs cultured with a peptide pool, taken before COVID-19 vaccination. The receptors originated from a human donor who had a prior SARS-CoV-2 infection.

The CDR3 protein is CASSLGGDQETQYF. The CDR3 DNA sequence: TGTGCCAGCAGCTTAGGAGGAGATCAAGAGACCCAGTACTTC. This chain connects TRBV11-1 to TRBJ2-5; no reliable D call. Germline loops: CDR1 SGHAT, CDR2 FQDESV (reference sequence). Trimming cost V 1 base and J 2 bases, with 8 bases left between them. The CDR3 extends over 14 amino acids.

The genes are TRBV11-3 and TRBJ2-1, with 9 bases aligning to TRBD2. Germline lookup yields CDR1 SGHNT and CDR2 YENEEA. The V segment lost 5 bases and the J segment 0 bases; nucleotides outside the gene matches: 2. The CDR3 totals 15 residues. CDR3: CASSPRGGSYNEQFF. DNA for the CDR3: TGTGCCAGCAGCCCGCGGGGGGGCTCCTACAATGAGCAGTTCTTC. Supplemented by reference TRBV11-3 and TRBJ2-1, the full variable domain reads EAGVVQSPRYKIIEKKQPVAFWCNPISGHNTLYWYLQNLGQGPELLIRYENEEAVDDSQLPKDRFSAERLKGVDSTLKIQPAELGDSAVYLCASSPRGGSYNEQFFGPGTRLTVL.

The chain is built from TRBV9 and TRBJ2-3; D is perhaps TRBD2 (5 bases). CDR3 length: 14 residues. CDR1 and CDR2 (germline): SGDLS, YYNGEE. Trimming pared 0 bases from V and 4 bases from J, leaving 9 bases between. CDR3 sequence: CASSVAGNPDTQYF. The CDR3 DNA reads as TGTGCCAGCAGCGTAGCGGGGAACCCAGATACGCAGTATTTT. The variable domain in full, with the rest retrieved from reference TRBV9 and TRBJ2-3, is DSGVTQTPKHLITATGQRVTLRCSPRSGDLSVYWYQQSLDQGLQFLIQYYNGEERAKGNILERFSAQQFPDLHSELNLSSLELGDSALYFCASSVAGNPDTQYFGPGTRLTVL.

J is TRBJ2-3 and V is TRBV7-2; a weak D match, TRBD1 (6 bases). Germline V lookup: CDR1 SGHTA, CDR2 FQGNSA. The length of the CDR3 is 14 residues. The germline V and J ends were trimmed by 4 bases and 0 bases, with 8 bases remaining between them. The CDR3 DNA is TGTGCCAGCAGCTCTCAGGGGAGCACAGATACGCAGTATTTT. It translates to CASSSQGSTDTQYF.

The J gene is TRBJ2-1, the V gene TRBV5-4; TRBD1 aligns across 9 bases. The trim removed 0 bases at V and 6 bases at J, leaving 10 bases unmatched. This CDR3 contains 17 residues. Germline assignment: CDR1 SGHNT and CDR2 YYREEE (reference sequence). CDR3 protein: CASSLEGWDRDSNEQFF. The CDR3 DNA reads as TGTGCCAGCAGCTTGGAGGGTTGGGACAGGGACTCCAATGAGCAGTTCTTC.

The chain has TRBV10-3 and TRBJ1-2; 8 bases are a match to TRBD1. The germline V gene has CDR1 ENHRY and CDR2 SYGVKD. The J segment lost 4 bases and the V segment lost 6 bases, leaving 10 bases of the junction unmatched. There are 15 residues in the CDR3. The CDR3 DNA reads TGTGCCATCAGCCTCGGACAGGGAGAGCGCTATGGCTACACCTTC. This sequence encodes CAISLGQGERYGYTF.

The chain carries TRBV18 and TRBJ1-4; TRBD1 matches at 7 bases. CDR3 length: 15 amino acids. V shed 5 bases, J shed 6 bases, and the junction held 9 bases outside the gene matches. Germline loops: CDR1 KGHSH, CDR2 LQKENI. The CDR3 sequence is CASSTDRAPDEKLFF. The CDR3 nucleotides read TGTGCCAGCTCAACCGACAGGGCGCCTGATGAAAAACTGTTTTTT.

This chain uses TRBV11-2 with TRBJ2-7; 8 bases line up with TRBD2. Germline CDR1 is SGHAT and CDR2 is FQNNGV. Trimming cost V 5 bases and J 4 bases; bases outside gene matches: 7. The CDR3 covers 14 residues. The CDR3 nucleotides read TGTGCCAGCAGCCCTACTAGCGGATGGTACGAGCAGTACTTC. This sequence encodes CASSPTSGWYEQYF. The variable domain in full, completed from reference TRBV11-2 and TRBJ2-7, reads EAGVAQSPRYKIIEKRQSVAFWCNPISGHATLYWYQQILGQGPKLLIQFQNNGVVDDSQLPKDRFSAERLKGVDSTLKIQPAKLEDSAVYLCASSPTSGWYEQYFGPGTRLTVT.

This chain connects TRBV5-6 to TRBJ1-6, with D unclear. V lost 1 base and J 5 bases, leaving 7 bases between the germline ends. The CDR3 runs 14 residues. CDR1 and CDR2 (germline): SGHDT, YYEEEE. CDR3 coding DNA: TGTGCCAGCAGCTTGATCTTCAATAATTCACCCCTCCACTTT. Its translation is CASSLIFNNSPLHF.

The V gene is TRBV11-2, the J gene TRBJ2-5, with TRBD1 as a possible D gene (6 bases). Per germline, CDR1 SGHAT and CDR2 FQNNGV. This CDR3 has 14 residues. Trimming stripped 1 base from V and 4 bases from J, with 10 bases between. CDR3: CASSLGGQLETQYF. The DNA of the CDR3 is TGTGCCAGCAGCTTAGGCGGACAGTTAGAGACCCAGTACTTC.

The chain employs TRBV4-3 and TRBJ1-3; D is possibly TRBD1 (5 bases). The CDR3 is made up of 21 amino acids. Germline V gives CDR1 LGHNA, CDR2 YSLEER. V was trimmed by 0 bases and J by 0 bases, leaving 24 bases between them. CDR3 sequence reads: CASSQDHRRSLPKNSGNTIYF. Here the CDR3 DNA reads TGCGCCAGCAGCCAAGATCACAGGAGATCATTGCCCAAAAACTCTGGAAACACCATATATTTT.

The chain combines TRBV7-3 with TRBJ2-2; 12 bases are a match to TRBD2. Germline values: CDR1 SGHTA, CDR2 FQGTGA. Trimming removed 3 bases from V and 5 bases from J; junction bases left unmatched: 7. The CDR3 totals 17 residues. Here the CDR3 DNA reads TGTGCCAGCAGCTTCCCCGCTAGCGGGGGGGAGACCGGGGAGCTGTTTTTT. Its translation: CASSFPASGGETGELFF.

V usage is TRBV7-3 and J usage is TRBJ1-1, with D perhaps matching TRBD1 (6 bases). In germline, CDR1 is SGHTA, CDR2 FQGTGA. V lost 3 bases and J lost 3, with 8 bases in between. The CDR3 consists of 13 residues. The CDR3 loop is CASSLDSYTEAFF. DNA for the CDR3: TGTGCCAGCAGCTTGGACAGTTACACTGAAGCTTTCTTT.

This clone came up once. The chain recombines TRBV6-5 with TRBJ1-2; D perhaps matches TRBD1 (6 bases). The CDR3 length is 11 residues. Trimming took 6 bases from V and 6 from J, leaving 8 bases between them. Germline V gene lookup returns CDR1 MNHEY and CDR2 SVGAGI. CDR3 in DNA: TGTGCCAGCAGGTACAGGGATGGCTACACCTTC. Translation gives CASRYRDGYTF.

V is TRBV30 and J is TRBJ2-5; D unresolved. Trimming shortened V by 5 bases and J by 2 bases, and 12 bases separated the two germline ends. This CDR3 is built from 13 residues. Germline CDR1 reads GTSNPN; CDR2 reads SVGIG (reference sequence). The CDR3 sequence is CAWGVNGQETQYF. In nucleotides, the CDR3 is TGTGCCTGGGGAGTGAACGGGCAAGAGACCCAGTACTTC.

This sequence joins TRBV10-3 and TRBJ2-7, with TRBD1 matching 8 bases. The CDR3 spans 15 residues. The ends lost 4 bases at V and 5 bases at J; junction bases unmatched: 10. The V gene's germline CDR1 is ENHRY and CDR2 SYGVKD. The CDR3 is CAISGIWTGIDEQYF. CDR3 DNA sequence: TGTGCCATCAGTGGAATCTGGACAGGGATCGACGAGCAGTACTTC.

The rearrangement joins TRBV5-8 to TRBJ2-3, with 7 bases lining up with TRBD1. The junction had 8 bases not matched to a gene; V was cut back by 0 bases and J by 4 bases. Germline lookup yields CDR1 SGHTS and CDR2 YDEGEE. The length of the CDR3 is 16 residues. In nucleotides, the CDR3 is TGTGCCAGCAGCTTGGGGATGACAGGGTCATCAGATACGCAGTATTTT. Its protein product is CASSLGMTGSSDTQYF.

This clone came up a few times. The rearrangement links TRBV7-9 to TRBJ2-1, with TRBD2 identical over 8 bases. The CDR3 is made up of 15 amino acids. Trimming at V came to 0 bases and at J to 6 bases, leaving 4 bases not matched to a gene. Germline values: CDR1 SEHNR, CDR2 FQNEAQ (reference sequence). The chain's CDR3 is CASSLAGLASNEQFF. CDR3 DNA sequence: TGTGCCAGCAGCTTAGCCGGACTAGCATCCAATGAGCAGTTCTTC.

This rearrangement joins TRBV11-1 to TRBJ2-2; D call uncertain. Trimming stripped 4 bases from V and 3 bases from J, with 9 bases between. The germline V gene encodes CDR1 SGHAT and CDR2 FQDESV (reference sequence). The CDR3 extends over 14 amino acids. The CDR3 protein is CASSSLSDTGELFF. As DNA, the CDR3 is TGTGCCAGCAGCTCCCTGAGCGACACCGGGGAGCTGTTTTTT.

This chain connects TRBV12-3 or TRBV12-4 to TRBJ1-1; D is undetermined. The CDR3 contains 13 residues. V was clipped by 2 bases and J by 7 bases, with 11 bases between them. CDR3 in amino acids: CASSLREADEAFF. CDR3 nucleotide sequence: TGTGCCAGCAGTTTAAGAGAGGCGGATGAAGCTTTCTTT.

The V and J genes are TRBV11-2 and TRBJ2-5; D gene uncertain. The ends were cut back, 5 bases at V and 0 bases at J, with 7 bases in the middle. This CDR3 is 13 amino acids long. Germline V gene data show CDR1 as SGHAT and CDR2 as FQNNGV. The CDR3 sequence is CASSRLYQETQYF. Here the CDR3 DNA reads TGTGCCAGCAGCCGGTTGTACCAAGAGACCCAGTACTTC.

V gene TRBV7-8 combines with J gene TRBJ2-2; D is ambiguous. Germline V lookup: CDR1 SGHVS, CDR2 FQNEAQ. Between the trimmed V and J ends, which lost 1 base and 6 bases, there was a span of 6 bases. The CDR3 has 13 amino acids. DNA of the CDR3: TGTGCCAGCAGCTTAGGGCTAGCCGGGGAGCTGTTTTTT. Its translation is CASSLGLAGELFF.